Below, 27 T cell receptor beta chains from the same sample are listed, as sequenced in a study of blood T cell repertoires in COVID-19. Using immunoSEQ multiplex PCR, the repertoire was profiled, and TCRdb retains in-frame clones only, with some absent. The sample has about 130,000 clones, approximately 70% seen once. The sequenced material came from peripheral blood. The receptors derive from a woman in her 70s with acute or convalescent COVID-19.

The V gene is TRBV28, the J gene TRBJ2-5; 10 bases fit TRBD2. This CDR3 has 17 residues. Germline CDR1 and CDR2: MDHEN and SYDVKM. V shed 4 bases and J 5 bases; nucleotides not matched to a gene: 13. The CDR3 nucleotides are TGTGCCAGCAGTTCCCTAGCGGGGGCCCCAGGAAGGGAGACCCAGTACTTC. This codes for CASSSLAGAPGRETQYF.

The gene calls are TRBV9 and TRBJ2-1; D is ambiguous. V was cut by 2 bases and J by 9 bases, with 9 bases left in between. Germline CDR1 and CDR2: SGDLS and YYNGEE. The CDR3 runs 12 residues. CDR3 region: CASSVTGGEQFF. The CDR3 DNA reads TGTGCCAGCAGCGTTACCGGTGGTGAGCAGTTCTTC.

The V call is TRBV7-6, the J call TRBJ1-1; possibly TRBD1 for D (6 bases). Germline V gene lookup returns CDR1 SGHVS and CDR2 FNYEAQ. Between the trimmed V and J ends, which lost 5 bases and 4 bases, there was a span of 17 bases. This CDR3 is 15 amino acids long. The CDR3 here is CASSPIDRGGTEAFF. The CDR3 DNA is TGTGCCAGCAGCCCGATCGACCGAGGGGGCACTGAAGCTTTCTTT. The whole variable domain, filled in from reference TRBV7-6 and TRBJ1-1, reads GAGVSQSPRYKVTKRGQDVALRCDPISGHVSLYWYRQALGQGPEFLTYFNYEAQQDKSGLPNDRFSAERPEGSISTLTIQRTEQRDSAMYRCASSPIDRGGTEAFFGQGTRLTVV.

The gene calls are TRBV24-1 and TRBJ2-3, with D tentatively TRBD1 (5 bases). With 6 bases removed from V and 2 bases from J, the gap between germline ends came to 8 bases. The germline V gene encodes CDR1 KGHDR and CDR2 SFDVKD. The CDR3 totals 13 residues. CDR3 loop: CATSPGNTDTQYF. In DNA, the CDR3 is TGTGCCACCAGTCCAGGGAACACAGATACGCAGTATTTT.

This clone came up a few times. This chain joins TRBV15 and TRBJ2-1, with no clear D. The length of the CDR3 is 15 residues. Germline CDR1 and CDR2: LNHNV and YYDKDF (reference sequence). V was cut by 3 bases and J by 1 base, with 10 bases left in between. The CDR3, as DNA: TGTGCCACCAGCAGGGTCACTACGTCCTACAATGAGCAGTTCTTC. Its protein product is CATSRVTTSYNEQFF.

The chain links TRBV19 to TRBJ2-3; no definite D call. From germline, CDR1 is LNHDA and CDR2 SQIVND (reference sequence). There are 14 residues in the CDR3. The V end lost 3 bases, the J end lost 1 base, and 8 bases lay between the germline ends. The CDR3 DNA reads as TGTGCCAGTAGTATGCTAGATGGCACAGATACGCAGTATTTT. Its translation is CASSMLDGTDTQYF.

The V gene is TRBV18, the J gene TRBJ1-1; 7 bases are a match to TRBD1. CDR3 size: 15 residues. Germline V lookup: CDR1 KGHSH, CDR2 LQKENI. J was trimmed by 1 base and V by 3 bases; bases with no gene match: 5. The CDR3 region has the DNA TGTGCCAGCTCACCCCAGGGACAGCAGAACACTGAAGCTTTCTTT. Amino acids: CASSPQGQQNTEAFF. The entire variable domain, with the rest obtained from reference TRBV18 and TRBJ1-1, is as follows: NAGVMQNPRHLVRRRGQEARLRCSPMKGHSHVYWYRQLPEEGLKFMVYLQKENIIDESGMPKERFSAEFPKEGPSILRIQQVVRGDSAAYFCASSPQGQQNTEAFFGQGTRLTVV.

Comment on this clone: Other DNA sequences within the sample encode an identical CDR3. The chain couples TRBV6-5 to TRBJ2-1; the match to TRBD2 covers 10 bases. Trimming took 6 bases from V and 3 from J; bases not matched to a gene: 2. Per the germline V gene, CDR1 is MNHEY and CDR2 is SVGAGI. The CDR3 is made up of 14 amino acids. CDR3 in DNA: TGTGCCAGCAGATTAGCGGGAGGCTACAATGAGCAGTTCTTC. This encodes CASRLAGGYNEQFF.

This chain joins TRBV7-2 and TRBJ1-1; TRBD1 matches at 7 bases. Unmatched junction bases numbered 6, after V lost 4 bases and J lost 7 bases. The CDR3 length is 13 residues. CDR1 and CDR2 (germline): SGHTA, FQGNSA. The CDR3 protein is CASSSLTGSEAFF. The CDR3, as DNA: TGTGCCAGCAGCTCGTTGACAGGGAGTGAAGCTTTCTTT.

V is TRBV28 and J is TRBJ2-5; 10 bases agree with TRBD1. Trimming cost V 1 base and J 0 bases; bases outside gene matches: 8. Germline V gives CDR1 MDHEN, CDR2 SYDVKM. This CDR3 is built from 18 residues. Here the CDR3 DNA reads TGTGCCAGCAGTTTATCTACTCGGACAGGGGGAAACCAAGAGACCCAGTACTTC. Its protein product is CASSLSTRTGGNQETQYF.

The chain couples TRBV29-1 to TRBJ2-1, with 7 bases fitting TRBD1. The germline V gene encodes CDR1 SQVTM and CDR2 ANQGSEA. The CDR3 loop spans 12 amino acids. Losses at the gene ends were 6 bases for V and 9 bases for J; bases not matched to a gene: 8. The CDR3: CSVAPGQVEQFF. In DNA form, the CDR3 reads TGCAGCGTGGCCCCTGGACAGGTTGAGCAGTTCTTC.

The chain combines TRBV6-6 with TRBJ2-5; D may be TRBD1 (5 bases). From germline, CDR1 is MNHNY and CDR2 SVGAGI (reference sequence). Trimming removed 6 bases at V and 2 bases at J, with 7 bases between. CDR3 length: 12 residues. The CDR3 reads CASSDSQETQYF. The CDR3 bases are TGTGCCAGCAGCGACAGTCAAGAGACCCAGTACTTC.

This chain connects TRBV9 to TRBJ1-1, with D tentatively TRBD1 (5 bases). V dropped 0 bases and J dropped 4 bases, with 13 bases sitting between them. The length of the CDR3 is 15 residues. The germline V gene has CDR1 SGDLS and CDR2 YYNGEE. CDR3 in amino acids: CASSVGRGLGTEAFF. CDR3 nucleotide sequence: TGTGCCAGCAGCGTAGGTAGGGGCCTCGGCACTGAAGCTTTCTTT.

CDR3: CASIARGLGTDTQYF. In DNA, the CDR3 is TGTGCCAGCATCGCCAGGGGGCTCGGTACAGATACGCAGTATTTT. The rearrangement links TRBV6-5 to TRBJ2-3; 8 bases line up with TRBD1. This CDR3 region has 15 residues. The V and J ends lost 7 bases and 3 bases, in that order; junction bases with no gene match: 9. Germline V lookup: CDR1 MNHEY, CDR2 SVGAGI.

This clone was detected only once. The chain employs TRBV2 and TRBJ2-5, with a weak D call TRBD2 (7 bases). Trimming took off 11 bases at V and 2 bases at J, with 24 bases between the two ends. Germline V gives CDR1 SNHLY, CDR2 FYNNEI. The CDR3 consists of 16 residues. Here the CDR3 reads CARRAMGGAGQETQYF. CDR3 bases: TGTGCCCGCCGGGCCATGGGGGGGGCGGGGCAAGAGACCCAGTACTTC.

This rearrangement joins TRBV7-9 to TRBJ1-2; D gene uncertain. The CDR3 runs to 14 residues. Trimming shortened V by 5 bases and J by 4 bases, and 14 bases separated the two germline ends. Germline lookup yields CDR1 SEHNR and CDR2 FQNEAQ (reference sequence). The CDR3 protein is CASSPGGQFYGYTF. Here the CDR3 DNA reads TGTGCCAGCAGCCCGGGCGGGCAGTTCTATGGCTACACCTTC. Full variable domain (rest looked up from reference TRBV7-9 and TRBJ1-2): DTGVSQNPRHKITKRGQNVTFRCDPISEHNRLYWYRQTLGQGPEFLTYFQNEAQLEKSRLLSDRFSAERPKGSFSTLEIQRTEQGDSAMYLCASSPGGQFYGYTFGSGTRLTVV.

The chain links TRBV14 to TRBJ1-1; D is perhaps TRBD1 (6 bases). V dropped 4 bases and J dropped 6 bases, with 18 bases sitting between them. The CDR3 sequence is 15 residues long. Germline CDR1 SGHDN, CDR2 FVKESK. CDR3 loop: CASSLPGVSTAEAFF. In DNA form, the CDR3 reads TGTGCCAGCAGCCTACCAGGGGTCTCAACGGCTGAAGCTTTCTTT.

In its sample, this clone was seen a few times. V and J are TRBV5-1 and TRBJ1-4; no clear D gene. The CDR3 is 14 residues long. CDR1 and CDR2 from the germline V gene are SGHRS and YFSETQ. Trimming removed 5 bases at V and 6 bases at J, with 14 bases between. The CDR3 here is CASSSGRGYEKLFF. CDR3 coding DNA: TGCGCCAGCAGTTCCGGACGAGGGTATGAAAAACTGTTTTTT. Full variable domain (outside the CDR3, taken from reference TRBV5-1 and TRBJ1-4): KAGVTQTPRYLIKTRGQQVTLSCSPISGHRSVSWYQQTPGQGLQFLFEYFSETQRNKGNFPGRFSGRQFSNSRSEMNVSTLELGDSALYLCASSSGRGYEKLFFGSGTQLSVL.

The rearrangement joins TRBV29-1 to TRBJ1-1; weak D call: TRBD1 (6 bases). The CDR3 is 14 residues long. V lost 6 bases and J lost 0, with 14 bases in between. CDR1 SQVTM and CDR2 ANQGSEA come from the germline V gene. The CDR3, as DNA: TGCAGCGTAGACACGACAGGAATGAACACTGAAGCTTTCTTT. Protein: CSVDTTGMNTEAFF.

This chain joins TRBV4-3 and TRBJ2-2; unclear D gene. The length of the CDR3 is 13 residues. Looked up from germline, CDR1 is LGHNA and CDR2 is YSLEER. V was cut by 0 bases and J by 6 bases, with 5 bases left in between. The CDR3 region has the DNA TGCGCCAGCAGCCAAGAGGCGGCCGGGGAGCTGTTTTTT. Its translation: CASSQEAAGELFF.

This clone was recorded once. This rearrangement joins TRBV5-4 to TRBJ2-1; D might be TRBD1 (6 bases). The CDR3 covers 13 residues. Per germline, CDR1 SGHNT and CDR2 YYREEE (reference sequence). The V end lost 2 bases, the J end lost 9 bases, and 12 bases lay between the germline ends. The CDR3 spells CASSFGTNSEQFF. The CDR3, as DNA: TGTGCCAGCAGCTTTGGGACAAATTCTGAGCAGTTCTTC. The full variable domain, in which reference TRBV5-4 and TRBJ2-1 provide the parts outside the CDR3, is ETGVTQSPTHLIKTRGQQVTLRCSSQSGHNTVSWYQQALGQGPQFIFQYYREEENGRGNFPPRFSGLQFPNYSSELNVNALELDDSALYLCASSFGTNSEQFFGPGTRLTVL.

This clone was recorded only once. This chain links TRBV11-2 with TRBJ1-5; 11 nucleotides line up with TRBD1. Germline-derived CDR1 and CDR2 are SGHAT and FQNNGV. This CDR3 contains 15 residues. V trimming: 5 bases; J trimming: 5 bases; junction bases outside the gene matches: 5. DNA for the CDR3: TGTGCCAGCAGCCCCGGACAGGGGGCTTATCAGCCCCAGCATTTT. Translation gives CASSPGQGAYQPQHF.

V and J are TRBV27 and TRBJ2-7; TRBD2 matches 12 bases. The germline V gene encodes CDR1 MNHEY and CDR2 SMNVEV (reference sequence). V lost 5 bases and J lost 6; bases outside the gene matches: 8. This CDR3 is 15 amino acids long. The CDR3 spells CASSPSGRALGEQYF. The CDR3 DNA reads TGTGCCAGCAGTCCTAGCGGGAGGGCCCTGGGCGAGCAGTACTTC.

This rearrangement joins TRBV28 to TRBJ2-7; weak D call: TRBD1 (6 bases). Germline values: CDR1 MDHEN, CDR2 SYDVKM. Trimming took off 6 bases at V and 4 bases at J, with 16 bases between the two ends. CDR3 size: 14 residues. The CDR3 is CASRGWRTEYEQYF. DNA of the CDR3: TGTGCCAGCAGAGGCTGGCGGACAGAATACGAGCAGTACTTC.

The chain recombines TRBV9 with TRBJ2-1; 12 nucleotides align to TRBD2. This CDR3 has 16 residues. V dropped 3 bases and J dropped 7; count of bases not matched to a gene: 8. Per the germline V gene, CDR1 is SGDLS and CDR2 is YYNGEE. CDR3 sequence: CASSARTSGVHNEQFF. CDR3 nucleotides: TGTGCCAGCAGCGCCCGGACTAGCGGGGTACATAATGAGCAGTTCTTC.

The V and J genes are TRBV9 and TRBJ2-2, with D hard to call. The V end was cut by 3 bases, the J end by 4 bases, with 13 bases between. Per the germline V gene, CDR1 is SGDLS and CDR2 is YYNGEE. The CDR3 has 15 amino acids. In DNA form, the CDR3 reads TGTGCCAGCAGCGCTTACGGAGCCTCCACCGGGGAGCTGTTTTTT. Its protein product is CASSAYGASTGELFF.

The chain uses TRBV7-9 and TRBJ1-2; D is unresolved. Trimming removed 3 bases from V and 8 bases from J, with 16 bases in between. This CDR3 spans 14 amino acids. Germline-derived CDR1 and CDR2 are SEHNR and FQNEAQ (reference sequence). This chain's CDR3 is CASSLSWQSRGYTF. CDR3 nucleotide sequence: TGTGCCAGCAGCTTGTCTTGGCAGTCTCGCGGCTACACCTTC. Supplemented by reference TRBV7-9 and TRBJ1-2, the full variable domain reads DTGVSQNPRHKITKRGQNVTFRCDPISEHNRLYWYRQTLGQGPEFLTYFQNEAQLEKSRLLSDRFSAERPKGSFSTLEIQRTEQGDSAMYLCASSLSWQSRGYTFGSGTRLTVV.